A selection of T cell receptor beta chains follows, all from one sample in a study of blood T cell repertoires in COVID-19. Produced via immunoSEQ multiplex PCR; TCRdb's table is partial and in-frame only. Altogether approximately 120,000 clones are present, 85% to 90% being singletons, with the ten largest covering 1% to 1.4%. Sequenced sample: peripheral blood. The receptor set was obtained from a human donor in a cohort sampled during active COVID-19. Both conserved end residues are part of each CDR3. A D gene is named only where the DNA matches it firmly. Clone sizes are given selectively: once, few, many, or a class where the clone is expanded.

d_call,v_call,clone_size,j_call,cdr3_nt,cdr3_aa
TRBD2,TRBV3-1/TRBV3-2,once,TRBJ2-1,TGTGCCAGCAGCCAAGAAGGTAGCGGGAGGTTCAGTGAGCAGTTCTTC,CASSQEGSGRFSEQFF
.,TRBV14,.,TRBJ2-1,TGTGCCAGCAGCCAAGAGGTTAAGGAGCTTTACAATGAGCAGTTCTTC,CASSQEVKELYNEQFF
.,TRBV9,few,TRBJ2-1,TGTGCCAGCAGCGGGGCTAGCGGGTCAGGGGGGAACAATGAGCAGTTCTTC,CASSGASGSGGNNEQFF
TRBD1,TRBV5-4,many,TRBJ1-1,TGTGCCAGCAGCTTGGCTATAGGGGGCAGTTGGGGGAACACTGAAGCTTTCTTT,CASSLAIGGSWGNTEAFF
.,TRBV24-1,.,TRBJ2-1,TGTGCCACCAGTGATTCGCAGGGAATGTGGGGCAATGAGCAGTTCTTC,CATSDSQGMWGNEQFF
.,TRBV5-8,.,TRBJ2-1,TGTGCCAGCAGCTCCCGGGGGAATGAGCAGTTCTTC,CASSSRGNEQFF
.,TRBV6-1,.,TRBJ1-5,TGTGCCAGCAGTGAAGCGCCCGCCGGGAATCAGCCCCAGCATTTT,CASSEAPAGNQPQHF
TRBD1,TRBV7-2,.,TRBJ1-2,TGTGCCAGCAGCCCCCGACAGGGCCCTCAGGTTGGCTACACCTTC,CASSPRQGPQVGYTF
.,TRBV9,.,TRBJ2-7,TGTGCCAGCAGCGCGGGGTTGAGACCCTACGAGCAGTACTTC,CASSAGLRPYEQYF
.,TRBV4-1,.,TRBJ2-7,TGCGCCAGCAGCCAAGGAACCCCTCAGGGGAAGCGGAAATCCTACGAGCAGTACTTC,CASSQGTPQGKRKSYEQYF
.,TRBV19,.,TRBJ2-2,TGTGCCAGTAGTATTATGAAGAGGGTGGACACCGGGGAGCTGTTTTTT,CASSIMKRVDTGELFF